This T cell receptor beta chain derives from a study of T cell changes during pregnancy in multiple sclerosis. Profiled with immunoSEQ multiplex PCR; TCRdb holds only in-frame clones, not every one. Of approximately 100,000 clones in the sample, around 92% were seen once. The sample holds one count of this clone. The V gene lost 2 bases and the J gene lost 1 base, with 14 bases spanning the gap. The germline V gene has CDR1 MDHEN and CDR2 SYDVKM. The CDR3 is 17 residues long. The sample was peripheral blood, taken in the second trimester of pregnancy. The chain has TRBV28 and TRBJ1-4, with D unresolved. This sequence was found in a female donor with multiple sclerosis, enrolled in a pregnancy study. This CDR3 is CASSLPSGWRTNEKLFF. The CDR3, as DNA: TGTGCCAGCAGTTTACCCTCGGGGTGGCGAACTAATGAAAAACTGTTTTTT.